The clone carrying this T cell receptor (beta chain) was seen repeatedly, ten times or more. Antigen: not known. The sample belongs to a study of neurological immune-mediated disorders. 2 million PBMCs stored at -80 C were the source of the unsorted libraries. Study results and caveats: For the multiple sclerosis repertoire cluster, an association with any clinical or MRI feature was absent. HTLV-1-associated myelopathy displayed the greatest TCR clonal expansion, and multiple sclerosis exhibited the smallest, lower than that of healthy controls.

Template-switch 5'RACE cDNA synthesis added a 10-nucleotide unique molecular identifier. A single record per CDR3 protein comes from TCRdb applying MiXCR to the 5' RACE reads. Here the sample spans over 55,000 distinct CDR3 sequences, about 2.5% being singletons. Trimming left V 3 bases short and J 2 bases short, with 17 bases between. Germline V gene data show CDR1 as SGHDN and CDR2 as FVKESK. The CDR3 is 17 residues long. The chain is built from TRBV14 and TRBJ1-3, with a tentative D call TRBD1 (5 bases). Source material: PBMCs. This clonotype was sampled from a man aged 45-60 years with multiple sclerosis. CDR3 nucleotides: TGTGCCAGCAGCCAGCAAGCAGGGAGGTACACTGGAAACACCATATATTTT. Its protein is CASSQQAGRYTGNTIYF. The whole variable domain, filled in from reference TRBV14 and TRBJ1-3, reads EAGVTQFPSHSVIEKGQTVTLRCDPISGHDNLYWYRRVMGKEIKFLLHFVKESKQDESGMPNNRFLAERTGGTYSTLKVQPAELEDSGVYFCASSQQAGRYTGNTIYFGEGSWLTVV.